These 9 T cell receptor beta chains came from one sample sequenced in a study of vaccination and CD4 T cells after COVID-19. Treatment of the sample: roughly 10-day PBMC culture with coronavirus spike peptide pools or control peptides (ViraFEST assay). Oncomine TCR Beta short-read sequencing was applied to DNA from cultured CD4+ T cells. One entry per CDR3 protein, called by TCRdb with MiXCR from the PCR reads. This repertoire shows 11,000 or so distinct CDR3 sequences, around 50% found once; its top ten account for approximately 9.4%. The antigens for these receptors are not known. Material for sequencing was CD4+ T cells from blood, cultured in vitro. The receptor source for this set is a human donor who had recovered from COVID-19.

Comments on this clonotype: The germline gene is not matched at one end of the junction; a read error may be the cause. V and J are TRBV20-1 and TRBJ2-5, with 10 bases that match TRBD2. The CDR3 has 16 residues. CDR1 and CDR2 (germline): DFQATT, SNEGSKA (reference sequence). CDR3 residues: CSARRGTSASQEAQYF. In nucleotides, the CDR3 is TGCAGTGCTAGAAGGGGGACTAGCGCATCCCAAGAGGCCCAGTACTTC.

Only a few counts were recorded for this clonotype. CDR3 protein: CATSDLRGETQYF. The DNA for the CDR3 is TGTGCCACCAGTGATTTGCGGGGAGAGACCCAGTACTTC. The chain joins TRBV24-1 to TRBJ2-5; TRBD2 is a possible D gene (5 bases). V dropped 0 bases and J dropped 4 bases, with 5 bases sitting between them. The CDR3 has 13 amino acids. Germline CDR1 reads KGHDR; CDR2 reads SFDVKD.

This chain joins TRBV28 and TRBJ1-6; D might be TRBD1 (5 bases). The CDR3 is made up of 13 amino acids. Trimming took 6 bases from V and 9 from J, leaving 12 bases between them. Germline V CDR1 and CDR2: MDHEN, SYDVKM. This CDR3 is CASRRGQGSPLHF. CDR3 DNA sequence: TGTGCCAGCAGGCGGGGCCAGGGTTCACCCCTCCACTTT.

In this sample, this clonotype turned up a few times. The chain uses TRBV6-1 and TRBJ1-1, with D tentatively TRBD1 (5 bases). Trimming took 7 bases from V and 3 from J, leaving 12 bases between them. This CDR3 region has 13 residues. Germline V lookup: CDR1 MNHNS, CDR2 SASEGT. The CDR3 coding sequence is TGTGCCAGCAACCGGGGGTGGGACACTGAAGCTTTCTTT. The encoded protein is CASNRGWDTEAFF.

This clonotype was detected only a few times. The V and J genes are TRBV2 and TRBJ2-1; 12 bases are a match to TRBD2. There are 15 residues in the CDR3. With 3 bases clipped from V and 12 bases from J, the junction kept 9 bases outside the gene matches. Germline V gene data show CDR1 as SNHLY and CDR2 as FYNNEI. CDR3 region: CASSDGLGLAGWQFF. Here the CDR3 DNA reads TGTGCCAGCAGTGATGGACTCGGACTAGCGGGATGGCAGTTCTTC. Full variable domain (rest looked up from reference TRBV2 and TRBJ2-1): EPEVTQTPSHQVTQMGQEVILRCVPISNHLYFYWYRQILGQKVEFLVSFYNNEISEKSEIFDDQFSVERPDGSNFTLKIRSTKLEDSAMYFCASSDGLGLAGWQFFGPGTRLTVL.

Notes on this clonotype: One end of the junction is discordant with germline, which a read error may explain. V is TRBV24-1 and J is TRBJ2-5, with no clear D. CDR3 length equals 15 residues. Per the germline V gene, CDR1 is KGHDR and CDR2 is SFDVKD. CDR3 sequence (DNA): TGTGTCACCAGTGCCTTCACCGGGTTCCAAGAGACCCAGTACTTC. Protein sequence: CVTSAFTGFQETQYF.

The table lists this clonotype with a few counts. This chain joins TRBV7-9 and TRBJ2-7; D uncertain. Between the trimmed V and J ends, which lost 5 bases and 1 base, there was a span of 18 bases. CDR3 length: 16 amino acids. Germline lookup yields CDR1 SEHNR and CDR2 FQNEAQ (reference sequence). The CDR3 region has the DNA TGTGCCAGCAGCCAGGTGAAAGGCCAACGTTCCTACGAGCAGTACTTC. This gives the protein CASSQVKGQRSYEQYF.

This sequence joins TRBV5-1 and TRBJ1-2; D call uncertain. The CDR3 is 14 amino acids. Trimming took 0 bases from V and 2 from J, leaving 8 bases between them. The germline CDR1 and CDR2 sequences are SGHRS and YFSETQ. The CDR3 bases are TGCGCCAGCAGCTTGGACACGCCGAACTATGGCTACACCTTC. Protein sequence: CASSLDTPNYGYTF.

V is TRBV7-2 and J is TRBJ2-3; TRBD2 matches 12 bases. This CDR3 is built from 18 residues. Trimming took 2 bases from V and 2 from J; bases not matched to a gene: 8. Germline V gives CDR1 SGHTA, CDR2 FQGNSA. This chain's CDR3 is CASSLTLWTSGDTDTQYF. In DNA, the CDR3 is TGTGCCAGCAGCTTAACCTTATGGACTAGCGGGGACACAGATACGCAGTATTTT.